Listed below are T cell receptor beta chains from one sample, sequenced in a study of vaccination and CD4 T cells after COVID-19. Antigen specificity for these receptors is unknown. TCRdb processed the PCR reads anew with MiXCR; each CDR3 protein has one entry. Counted here are approximately 16,000 distinct CDR3 sequences, approximately 84% occurring once; the ten biggest clones make up roughly a tenth. Sequences were derived from CD4+ T cells from blood, cultured in vitro, sampled after SARS-CoV-2 vaccination. The origin of the receptors is a human donor who received a COVID-19 vaccine. Each CDR3 is given with its conserved first and last residue. D genes are given only for firm matches. Some rows mark clone size as missing; the rest say once, few, many or name a class of expanded clone.

V: TRBV19
size: NA
D: NA
J: TRBJ1-5
DNA: TGTGCCAGTAGTAGTTTGAGCAATCAGCCCCAGCATTTT
CDR3: CASSSLSNQPQHF

V: TRBV12-5
size: NA
D: NA
J: TRBJ1-2
DNA: TGTGCTAGTGAGAACAGAGGGGACTATGGCTACACCTTC
CDR3: CASENRGDYGYTF

V: TRBV25-1
size: once
D: NA
J: TRBJ2-3
DNA: TGTGCCAGCAGTGCACGACCCCAGGGTTCCAGCACAGATACGCAGTATTTT
CDR3: CASSARPQGSSTDTQYF

V: TRBV19
size: NA
D: NA
J: TRBJ1-2
DNA: TGTGCCAGTAGTAATCGAGGGGTCGACGGCTACACCTTC
CDR3: CASSNRGVDGYTF

V: TRBV5-4
size: NA
D: NA
J: TRBJ1-2
DNA: TGTGCCAGCAGCCCGGGGAGGAAGGGGGAAAGCTATGGCTACACCTTC
CDR3: CASSPGRKGESYGYTF

V: TRBV7-9
size: once
D: TRBD1
J: TRBJ2-7
DNA: TGTGCCAGCACCGGGACAGGGGGCTTCTACGAGCAGTACTTC
CDR3: CASTGTGGFYEQYF

V: TRBV7-8
size: few
D: NA
J: TRBJ1-2
DNA: TGTGCCAGCAGCTTAGCGGGTGCAAGCCCCTCGACTAACTATGGCTACACCTTC
CDR3: CASSLAGASPSTNYGYTF

V: TRBV30
size: NA
D: TRBD1
J: TRBJ1-6
DNA: TGTGCCTGGAGTCGACAGGGATATTCACCCCTCCACTTT
CDR3: CAWSRQGYSPLHF

V: TRBV2
size: NA
D: TRBD1
J: TRBJ1-6
DNA: TGTGCCAGCAGTGAAAACAGGGGGAATAATTCACCCCTCCACTTT
CDR3: CASSENRGNNSPLHF

V: TRBV21-1
size: NA
D: NA
J: TRBJ2-7
DNA: TGTGCCAGCAGCACCCAGGGCTCCTACGAGCAGTACTTC
CDR3: CASSTQGSYEQYF

V: TRBV6-4
size: NA
D: NA
J: TRBJ1-2
DNA: TGTGCCAGCAGACAGGGCTCCCCGGGGGGCTACACCTTC
CDR3: CASRQGSPGGYTF

V: TRBV6-1
size: once
D: NA
J: TRBJ1-1
DNA: TGTGCCAGCAGGCGGGCCGGGACGAACACTGAAGCTTTCTTT
CDR3: CASRRAGTNTEAFF

V: TRBV5-1
size: NA
D: NA
J: TRBJ1-2
DNA: TGCGCCAGCAGCTTGGGGCAATTCTATGGCTACACCTTC
CDR3: CASSLGQFYGYTF

V: TRBV7-8
size: few
D: TRBD2
J: TRBJ2-5
DNA: TGTGCCAGCAGCCTAGCGGTCCAAGAGACCCAGTACTTC
CDR3: CASSLAVQETQYF

V: TRBV27
size: NA
D: NA
J: TRBJ1-2
DNA: TGTGCCAGCAGTTTTGGACAGTTCAACTATGGCTACACCTTC
CDR3: CASSFGQFNYGYTF